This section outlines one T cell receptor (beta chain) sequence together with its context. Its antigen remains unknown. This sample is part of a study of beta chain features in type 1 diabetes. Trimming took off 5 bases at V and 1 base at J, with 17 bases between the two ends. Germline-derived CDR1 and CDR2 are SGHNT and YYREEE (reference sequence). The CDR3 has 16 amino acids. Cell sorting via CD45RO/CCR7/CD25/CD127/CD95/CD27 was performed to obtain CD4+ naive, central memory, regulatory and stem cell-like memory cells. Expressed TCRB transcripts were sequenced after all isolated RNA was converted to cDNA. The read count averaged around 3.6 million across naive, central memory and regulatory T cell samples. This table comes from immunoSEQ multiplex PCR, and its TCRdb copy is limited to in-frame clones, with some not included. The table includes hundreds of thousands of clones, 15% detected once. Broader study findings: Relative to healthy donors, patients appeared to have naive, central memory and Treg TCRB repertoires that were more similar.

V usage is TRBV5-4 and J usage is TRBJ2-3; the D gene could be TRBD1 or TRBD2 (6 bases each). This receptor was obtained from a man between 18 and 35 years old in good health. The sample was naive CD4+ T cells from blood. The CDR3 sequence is CASRWTTGKGTDTQYF. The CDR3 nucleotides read TGTGCCAGCAGATGGACTACAGGGAAGGGCACAGATACGCAGTATTTT.